Sequencing of this TCR beta chain was carried out in a study of T cells expressing NK-cell markers. Study overall: From sorted CD3+CD56+NKG2C+, CD3+CD56+NKG2C- and CD3+CD56-NKG2C+ T cells came the TCR beta repertoires.

Findings of the study overall: Researchers report these clonotypes also headed the CD3+CD56-NKG2C+ fraction in a handful of donors.

Scientists made TCR beta cDNA using 5'RACE template switching with UMIs. Using the 5' RACE reads, TCRdb records one entry per CDR3 protein without DNA. This specimen shows some 110,000 distinct CDR3 sequences; the ten leading clones hold about 18%. Germline CDR1 SGHDT, CDR2 YYEEEE. This CDR3 region has 15 residues. As regards this clonotype: Its antigen is unknown.

The TCR comes from a woman between 18 and 69 years old in good health. Sequencing was done on a sample of blood T cells: a sorted CD56 or NKG2C T cell subset, CD4+ or CD8+ T cells, or bulk PBMC T cells (not recorded which). The chain employs TRBV5-6 and TRBJ2-1; TCRdb proposes TRBD2, but this gene call is untestable without DNA. The CDR3 is CASRLAGAPYNEQFF.